This TCR beta chain was identified in a study of blood T cell repertoires in COVID-19. Overall study: Samples of COVID-19 (acute and convalescent) were obtained from the United States, Italy and Spain.

The CDR3 loop spans 14 amino acids. Germline-derived CDR1 and CDR2 are SNHLY and FYNNEI. Trimming removed 7 bases from V and 5 bases from J; junction bases left unmatched: 5. In the authors' workflow: By means of reference gene primer amplification, nucleated cell counts were estimated. Repertoires were generated with immunoSEQ multiplex PCR, while TCRdb's copy carries only in-frame clones and drops some. Clone size and V and J calls were adopted from that table, with D and trimming inferred from the DNA. The sample includes roughly 170,000 clones, about 87% of them seen just once. Material for sequencing was peripheral blood. This TCR came from a man in his 60s with acute or convalescent COVID-19. V and J are TRBV2 and TRBJ1-4, with 9 bases fitting TRBD1. The chain's CDR3 is CASMDRGGNEKLFF. The CDR3 DNA sequence: TGTGCCAGCATGGACAGGGGAGGGAATGAAAAACTGTTTTTT.